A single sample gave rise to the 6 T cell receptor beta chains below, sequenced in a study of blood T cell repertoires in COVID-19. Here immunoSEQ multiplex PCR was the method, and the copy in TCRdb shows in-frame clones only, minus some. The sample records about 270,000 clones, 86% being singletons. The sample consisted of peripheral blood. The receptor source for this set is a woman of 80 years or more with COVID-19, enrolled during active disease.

CDR3 loop: CASRPGLTGGGYTF. Written as DNA, the CDR3 is TGTGCCAGCAGACCCGGGTTAACAGGGGGCGGCTACACCTTC. The chain carries TRBV5-4 and TRBJ1-2; 9 positions agree with TRBD1. This CDR3 has 14 residues. The trim removed 5 bases at V and 8 bases at J, leaving 10 bases unmatched. The germline V gene has CDR1 SGHNT and CDR2 YYREEE (reference sequence).

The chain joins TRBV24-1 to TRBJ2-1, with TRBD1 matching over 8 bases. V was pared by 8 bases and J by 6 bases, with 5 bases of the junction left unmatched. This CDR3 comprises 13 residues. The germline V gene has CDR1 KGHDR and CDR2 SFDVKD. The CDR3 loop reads CATNRGQGNEQFF. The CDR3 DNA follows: TGTGCCACCAACCGCGGACAGGGCAATGAGCAGTTCTTC.

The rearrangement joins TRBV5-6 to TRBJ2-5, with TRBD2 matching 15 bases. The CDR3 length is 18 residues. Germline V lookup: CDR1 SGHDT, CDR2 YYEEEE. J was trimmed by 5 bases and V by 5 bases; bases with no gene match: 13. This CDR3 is CASRSSGTSGGRGETQYF. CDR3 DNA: TGTGCCAGCAGGTCGTCCGGGACTAGCGGGGGGCGAGGGGAGACCCAGTACTTC.

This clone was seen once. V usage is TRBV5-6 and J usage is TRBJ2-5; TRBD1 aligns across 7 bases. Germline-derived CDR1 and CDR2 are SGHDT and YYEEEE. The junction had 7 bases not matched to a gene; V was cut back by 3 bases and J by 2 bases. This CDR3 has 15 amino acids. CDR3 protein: CASSSPAGGQETQYF. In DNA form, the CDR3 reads TGTGCCAGCAGCTCCCCGGCAGGGGGACAAGAGACCCAGTACTTC.

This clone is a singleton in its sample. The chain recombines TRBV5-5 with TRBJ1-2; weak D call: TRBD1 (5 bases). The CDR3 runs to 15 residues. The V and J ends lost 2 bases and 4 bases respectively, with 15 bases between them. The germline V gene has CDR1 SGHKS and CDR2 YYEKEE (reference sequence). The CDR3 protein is CASSFGGGKFYGYTF. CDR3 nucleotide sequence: TGTGCCAGCAGCTTCGGTGGGGGGAAGTTCTATGGCTACACCTTC.

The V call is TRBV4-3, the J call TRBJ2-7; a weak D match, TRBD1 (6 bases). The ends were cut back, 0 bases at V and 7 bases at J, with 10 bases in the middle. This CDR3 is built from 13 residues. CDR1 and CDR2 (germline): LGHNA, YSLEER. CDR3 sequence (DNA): TGCGCCAGCAGCCAAGACCAGGGGAATGAGCAGTACTTC. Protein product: CASSQDQGNEQYF.